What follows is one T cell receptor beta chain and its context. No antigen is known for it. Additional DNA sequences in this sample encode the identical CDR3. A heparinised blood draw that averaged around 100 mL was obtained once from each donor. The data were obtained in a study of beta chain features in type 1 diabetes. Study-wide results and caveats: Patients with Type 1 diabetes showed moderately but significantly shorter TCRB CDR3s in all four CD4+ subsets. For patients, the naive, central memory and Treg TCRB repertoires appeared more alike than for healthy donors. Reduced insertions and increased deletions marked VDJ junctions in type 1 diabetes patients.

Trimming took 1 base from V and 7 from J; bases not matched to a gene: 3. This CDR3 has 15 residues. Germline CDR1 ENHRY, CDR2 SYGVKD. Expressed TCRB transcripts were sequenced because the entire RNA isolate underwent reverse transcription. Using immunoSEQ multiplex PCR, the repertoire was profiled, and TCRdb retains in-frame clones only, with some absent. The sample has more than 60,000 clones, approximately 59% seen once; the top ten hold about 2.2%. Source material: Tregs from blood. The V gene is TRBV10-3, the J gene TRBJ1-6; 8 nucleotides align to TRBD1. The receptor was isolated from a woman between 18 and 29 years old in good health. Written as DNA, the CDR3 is TGTGCCATCAGTGAGTGGACAGGGTGGAATTCACCCCTCCACTTT. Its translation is CAISEWTGWNSPLHF.